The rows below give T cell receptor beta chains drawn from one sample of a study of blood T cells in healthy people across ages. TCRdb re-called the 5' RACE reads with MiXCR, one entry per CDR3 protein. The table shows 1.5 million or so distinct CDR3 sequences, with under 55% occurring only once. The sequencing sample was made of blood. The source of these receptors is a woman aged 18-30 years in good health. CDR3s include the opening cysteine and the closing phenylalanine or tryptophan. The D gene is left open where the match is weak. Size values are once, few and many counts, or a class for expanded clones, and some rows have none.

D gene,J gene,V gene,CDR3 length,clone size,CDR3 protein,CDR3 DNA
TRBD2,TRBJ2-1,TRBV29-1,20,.,CSVDSGTSGRREGSYNEQFF,TGCAGCGTTGATTCAGGGACTAGCGGGAGAAGAGAAGGTTCGTACAATGAGCAGTTCTTC
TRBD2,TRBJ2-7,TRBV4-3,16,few,CASSSDILGSGSEQYF,TGCGCCAGCAGCTCCGATATTTTAGGGAGCGGGAGCGAGCAGTACTTC
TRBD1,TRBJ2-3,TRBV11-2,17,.,CASSFPREGARTDTQYF,TGTGCCAGCAGCTTCCCAAGAGAGGGGGCTCGCACAGATACGCAGTATTTT
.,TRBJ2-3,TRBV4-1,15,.,CASGQAFLLTDTQYF,TGCGCCAGCGGCCAAGCGTTCTTATTGACAGATACGCAGTATTTT
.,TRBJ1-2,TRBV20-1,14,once,CSGTAGSLGGGYTF,TGCAGTGGGACCGCAGGGAGTTTAGGGGGTGGCTACACCTTC
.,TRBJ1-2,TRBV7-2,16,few,CASSWSGQPLSYGYTF,TGTGCCAGCAGCTGGAGCGGACAGCCCTTAAGCTATGGCTACACCTTC
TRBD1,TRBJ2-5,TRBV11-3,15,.,CASSPRTGSHNEQYF,TGTGCCAGCAGCCCTCGGACAGGGAGCCACAATGAGCAGTACTTC
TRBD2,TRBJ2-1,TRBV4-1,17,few,CASSQYSGLALDNEQFF,TGCGCCAGCAGCCAATACTCGGGACTAGCTCTCGACAATGAGCAGTTCTTC
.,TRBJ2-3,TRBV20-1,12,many,CSPRESTDTQYF,TGCAGCCCGAGGGAAAGCACAGATACGCAGTATTTT
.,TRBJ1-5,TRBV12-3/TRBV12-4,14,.,CASSSQQGFQPQHF,TGTGCCAGCAGTTCCCAACAGGGTTTTCAGCCCCAGCATTTT
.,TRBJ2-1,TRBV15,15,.,CATSKDAMLNNEQFF,TGTGCCACCAGCAAAGATGCTATGCTAAACAATGAGCAGTTCTTC
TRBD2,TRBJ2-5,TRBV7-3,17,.,CASSLRRGLAGGETQYF,TGTGCCAGCAGCTTAAGAAGGGGACTAGCGGGAGGAGAGACCCAGTACTTC
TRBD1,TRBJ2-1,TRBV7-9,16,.,CASSHRTGVIYNEQFF,TGTGCCAGCAGCCACCGGACAGGGGTGATATACAATGAGCAGTTCTTC
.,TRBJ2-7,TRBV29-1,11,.,CSVGLYNEQYF,TGCAGCGTTGGTCTCTACAATGAGCAGTACTTC
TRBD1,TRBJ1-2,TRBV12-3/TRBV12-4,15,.,CASSLVRGSNYGYTF,TGTGCCAGCAGTTTAGTCAGGGGGTCGAACTATGGCTACACCTTC
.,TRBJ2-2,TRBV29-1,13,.,CSVEVSASGELFF,TGCAGCGTTGAAGTTTCGGCTAGCGGGGAGCTGTTTTTT
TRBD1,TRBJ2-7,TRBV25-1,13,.,CASRQGAHGEQYF,TGTGCCAGCAGACAGGGGGCGCATGGCGAGCAGTACTTC
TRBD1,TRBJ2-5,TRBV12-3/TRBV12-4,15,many,CASSSGQGARETQYF,TGTGCCAGCAGCTCGGGACAGGGGGCTCGAGAGACCCAGTACTTC
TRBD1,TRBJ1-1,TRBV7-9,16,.,CASSHQGAREGHEAFF,TGTGCCAGCAGCCACCAGGGGGCCAGGGAGGGTCATGAAGCTTTCTTT
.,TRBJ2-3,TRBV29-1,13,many,CSVEASSRGTQYF,TGCAGCGTTGAGGCCTCTAGCAGGGGTACGCAGTATTTT
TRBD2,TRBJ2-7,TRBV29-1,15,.,CSVESGLERVYEQYF,TGCAGCGTGGAATCGGGACTAGAACGAGTTTACGAGCAGTACTTC
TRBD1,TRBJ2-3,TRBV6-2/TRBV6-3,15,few,CASSYETGGMDTQYF,TGTGCCAGCAGTTACGAGACAGGGGGTATGGATACGCAGTATTTT
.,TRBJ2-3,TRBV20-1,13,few,CSAPGTSTDTQYF,TGCAGTGCGCCCGGGACCAGCACAGATACGCAGTATTTT
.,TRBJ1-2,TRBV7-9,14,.,CASTSMFRDYGYTF,TGTGCCAGCACCTCGATGTTCAGGGACTATGGCTACACCTTC
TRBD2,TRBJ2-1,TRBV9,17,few,CASSIPSGGSGYNEQFF,TGTGCCAGCAGTATTCCTAGCGGGGGGTCGGGATACAATGAGCAGTTCTTC
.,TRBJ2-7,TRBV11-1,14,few,CASSLTQTSYEQYF,TGTGCCAGCAGCTTAACACAGACCTCCTACGAGCAGTACTTC
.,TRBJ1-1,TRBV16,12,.,CASSLWTAEAFF,TGTGCCAGCAGCCTTTGGACAGCTGAAGCTTTCTTT
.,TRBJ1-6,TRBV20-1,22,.,CSARAKSSRPGTIGQYNSPLHF,TGCAGTGCTAGAGCAAAATCGTCTCGGCCGGGGACTATAGGACAGTATAATTCACCCCTCCACTTT
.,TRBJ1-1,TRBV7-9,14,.,CASSLAMGGTEAFF,TGTGCCAGCAGCTTAGCGATGGGGGGTACTGAAGCTTTCTTT
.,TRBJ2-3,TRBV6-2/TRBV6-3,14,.,CASSYLLAQDTQYF,TGTGCCAGCAGTTACCTCTTAGCTCAAGATACGCAGTATTTT
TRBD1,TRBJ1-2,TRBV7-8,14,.,CASSSGQGLDGYTF,TGTGCCAGCAGCTCGGGACAGGGGCTGGATGGCTACACCTTC
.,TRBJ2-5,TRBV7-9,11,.,CVSSFQETQYF,TGTGTCAGCAGCTTTCAAGAGACCCAGTACTTC
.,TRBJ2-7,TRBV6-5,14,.,CASTRTALSYEQYF,TGTGCCAGCACTCGGACAGCCCTCTCCTACGAGCAGTACTTC
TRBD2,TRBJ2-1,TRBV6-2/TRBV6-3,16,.,CASSSRTSGRKNEQFF,TGTGCCAGCAGTTCCCGGACTAGCGGGAGGAAGAATGAGCAGTTCTTC
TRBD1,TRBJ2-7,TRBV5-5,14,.,CASSPGTGRNEQYF,TGTGCCAGCAGCCCCGGGACAGGGCGGAACGAGCAGTACTTC
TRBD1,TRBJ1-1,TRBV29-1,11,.,CSGWAGQAAFF,TGCAGCGGTTGGGCAGGACAGGCGGCTTTCTTT
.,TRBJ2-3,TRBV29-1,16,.,CSVEGEWGQGTDTQYF,TGCAGCGTTGAGGGAGAGTGGGGGCAAGGCACAGATACGCAGTATTTT
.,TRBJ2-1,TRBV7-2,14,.,CASSSPGKWETQFF,TGTGCCAGCAGCTCGCCGGGAAAGTGGGAGACCCAGTTCTTC
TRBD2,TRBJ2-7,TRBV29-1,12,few,CSVGLAGGEQYF,TGCAGCGTTGGACTAGCGGGAGGCGAGCAGTACTTC
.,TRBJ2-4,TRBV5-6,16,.,CASSLSGPAAGMVQYF,TGTGCCAGCAGCCTTTCCGGACCGGCTGCTGGAATGGTTCAGTACTTC
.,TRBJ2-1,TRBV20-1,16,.,CSARDPTGSSYNEQFF,TGCAGTGCTAGAGATCCCACAGGGAGCTCCTACAATGAGCAGTTCTTC
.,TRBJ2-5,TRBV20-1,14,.,CSASKGGRKETQYF,TGCAGTGCTTCTAAGGGCGGTCGGAAAGAGACCCAGTACTTC
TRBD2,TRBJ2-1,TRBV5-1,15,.,CASRTGDYSYTEQFF,TGCGCCAGCAGAACCGGGGACTACAGCTACACTGAGCAGTTCTTC
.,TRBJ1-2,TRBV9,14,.,CASSVGQEVYGYTF,TGTGCCAGCAGCGTAGGACAGGAGGTCTATGGCTACACCTTC
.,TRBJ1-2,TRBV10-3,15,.,CATNGDPGEEDGYTF,TGTGCCACTAACGGCGACCCAGGGGAGGAGGATGGCTACACCTTC
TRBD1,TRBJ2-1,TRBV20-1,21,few,CSARNSGQGKSGGRGINEQFF,TGCAGTGCCCGCAATTCGGGACAGGGAAAATCTGGGGGGAGGGGGATCAATGAGCAGTTCTTC
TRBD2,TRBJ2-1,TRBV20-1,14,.,CSAGQREDYNEQFF,TGCAGTGCTGGACAGCGGGAGGACTACAATGAGCAGTTCTTC
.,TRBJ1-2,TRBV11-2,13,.,CASSRAQDYGYTF,TGTGCCAGCAGCCGGGCGCAGGACTATGGCTACACCTTC
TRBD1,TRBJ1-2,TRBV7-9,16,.,CASGRPEGAYYYGYTF,TGTGCCAGCGGTCGACCGGAGGGGGCTTACTACTATGGCTACACCTTC
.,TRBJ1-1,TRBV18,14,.,CASSPPGVNTEAFF,TGTGCCAGCTCACCACCAGGCGTGAACACTGAAGCTTTCTTT
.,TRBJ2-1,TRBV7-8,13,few,CASSKYCYNEQFF,TGTGCCAGCAGCAAATACTGTTACAATGAGCAGTTCTTC
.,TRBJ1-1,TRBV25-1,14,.,CASSDHGGDTEAFF,TGTGCCAGCAGCGACCACGGGGGGGATACTGAAGCTTTCTTT
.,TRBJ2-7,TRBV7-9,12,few,CASSLYVDEQYF,TGTGCCAGCAGCTTATACGTCGACGAGCAGTACTTC